This T cell receptor (beta chain) was documented in a study of T cell responses to AZD1222 COVID-19 vaccine. This table comes from immunoSEQ multiplex PCR, and its TCRdb copy is limited to in-frame clones, with some not included. The sample has about 19,000 clones, roughly 81% seen once. In regard to this clone: Antigen specificity is unknown.

Overall study results and limits: Repertoires were obtained only post-peak T cell response. It should be noted that donors were predominantly white British and more often female, and clonal diversity was possibly underestimated.

The sequence came from an adult who received the AZD1222 COVID-19 vaccine. The specimen was peripheral blood, collected 28 days after the second AZD1222 dose.

Here the CDR3 DNA reads TGTGCCAGTGCATCACGGGAGGTTTTCGGGGAGCTGTTTTTT. Amino acid sequence: CASASREVFGELFF. V gene TRBV19 combines with J gene TRBJ2-2; TRBD2 matches 7 bases. Trimming cost V 8 bases and J 7 bases; bases outside gene matches: 10. CDR3 size: 14 residues. Germline loops: CDR1 LNHDA, CDR2 SQIVND (reference sequence). Complete variable domain (other parts from reference TRBV19 and TRBJ2-2): DGGITQSPKYLFRKEGQNVTLSCEQNLNHDAMYWYRQDPGQGLRLIYYSQIVNDFQKGDIAEGYSVSREKKESFPLTVTSAQKNPTAFYLCASASREVFGELFFGEGSRLTVL.